Listed below are T cell receptor beta chains from one sample, sequenced in a study of beta chain features in type 1 diabetes. Measured with immunoSEQ multiplex PCR; TCRdb has only the in-frame clones, and not every one. This sample yields 70,000 to 90,000 clones, of which around a third are seen a single time; 0.45% to 0.55% belongs to the top ten. Source material: stem cell memory CD4+ T cells from blood. All receptors come from a woman under 30 in good health. CDR3s include the opening cysteine and the closing phenylalanine or tryptophan. Each record gives: J gene, V gene, D gene, clone size, CDR3 protein, CDR3 DNA. The D gene is left open where the match is weak. Clone size is not always given. Where it is, it says once, few, many or a class for expanded clones.

j_gene: TRBJ2-2; v_gene: TRBV10-3; d_gene: TRBD2; abundance: few; CDR3aa: CAISQTSGGPNTGELFF; CDR3nt: TGTGCCATCAGTCAGACTAGCGGGGGACCGAACACCGGGGAGCTGTTTTTT
j_gene: TRBJ2-2; v_gene: TRBV7-2; d_gene: TRBD2; abundance: -; CDR3aa: CTSSSSGVANTGELFF; CDR3nt: TGTACCAGCAGCTCTAGCGGGGTCGCGAACACCGGGGAGCTGTTTTTT
j_gene: TRBJ1-5; v_gene: TRBV4-2; d_gene: -; abundance: -; CDR3aa: CASSQEAGGSQPQHF; CDR3nt: TGTGCCAGCAGCCAAGAGGCGGGCGGGAGTCAGCCCCAGCATTTT
j_gene: TRBJ2-1; v_gene: TRBV10-3; d_gene: TRBD2; abundance: few; CDR3aa: CAISESSSGWHEQFF; CDR3nt: TGTGCCATCAGTGAGTCGTCTAGCGGGTGGCATGAGCAGTTCTTC
j_gene: TRBJ2-3; v_gene: TRBV2; d_gene: TRBD2; abundance: few; CDR3aa: CASSEWEGFSTDTQYF; CDR3nt: TGTGCCAGCAGTGAATGGGAGGGCTTCAGCACAGATACGCAGTATTTT
j_gene: TRBJ1-2; v_gene: TRBV25-1; d_gene: TRBD1; abundance: -; CDR3aa: CASSGTGGEGRNGYTF; CDR3nt: TGTGCCAGCAGTGGAACAGGGGGCGAAGGACGAAATGGCTACACCTTC
j_gene: TRBJ2-7; v_gene: TRBV12-5; d_gene: -; abundance: few; CDR3aa: CASATGGEQYF; CDR3nt: TGTGCTAGTGCCACCGGGGGCGAGCAGTACTTC
j_gene: TRBJ1-1; v_gene: TRBV5-1; d_gene: -; abundance: few; CDR3aa: CASSFAQGEGTEAFF; CDR3nt: TGCGCCAGCAGCTTCGCACAGGGCGAAGGCACTGAAGCTTTCTTT
j_gene: TRBJ2-7; v_gene: TRBV5-1; d_gene: -; abundance: -; CDR3aa: CASSLGQVDGEQYF; CDR3nt: TGCGCCAGCAGCTTGGGACAGGTCGACGGCGAGCAGTACTTC
j_gene: TRBJ2-5; v_gene: TRBV7-2; d_gene: -; abundance: -; CDR3aa: CASSPLVQETQYF; CDR3nt: TGTGCCAGCAGCCCTCTAGTTCAAGAGACCCAGTACTTC